A selection of T cell receptor beta chains follows, all from one sample in a study of CD8 T cells in ankylosing spondylitis. TCRdb ran MiXCR on the 5' RACE reads and lists one entry per CDR3 protein. The repertoire includes approximately 250,000 distinct CDR3 sequences, over 9.5% of them detected once, and less than 3% sits in the top ten. Input material: blood, either unsorted or a sorted T cell fraction (not recorded which). These receptors were taken from a male donor with ankylosing spondylitis or in good health (not recorded which). Both conserved end residues are part of each CDR3. The D gene is left open where the match is weak. Clone size is shown for a subset of rows, as once, few, many or a class of expanded clone.

V gene	clone size	J gene	D gene	CDR3 protein	CDR3 DNA
TRBV12-3/TRBV12-4	many	TRBJ2-7	TRBD1	CASSPGGGNYEQYF	TGTGCCAGCAGCCCAGGGGGTGGAAACTACGAGCAGTACTTC
TRBV12-3/TRBV12-4	.	TRBJ2-7	.	CASSYRLYEQYF	TGTGCCAGCAGTTATCGGCTCTACGAGCAGTACTTC
TRBV5-1	many	TRBJ1-1	.	CASSFSLAGVAEAFF	TGCGCCAGCAGCTTCTCCTTAGCAGGGGTCGCTGAAGCTTTCTTT
TRBV18	few	TRBJ1-3	.	CASSRQEEDTIYF	TGTGCCAGCTCACGACAGGAAGAGGACACCATATATTTT
TRBV12-3/TRBV12-4	many	TRBJ1-6	.	CASSPLHRAFENNSPLHF	TGTGCCAGCAGCCCCCTCCACAGGGCTTTCGAGAATAATTCACCCCTCCACTTT
TRBV7-2	once	TRBJ1-1	.	CASSFGGVGEAFF	TGTGCCAGCAGCTTCGGAGGGGTTGGTGAAGCTTTCTTT
TRBV28	many	TRBJ1-6	.	CASSLQPPFPRTDGSYNSPLHF	TGTGCCAGCAGTTTACAACCGCCCTTCCCTCGGACAGATGGCTCCTATAATTCACCCCTCCACTTT
TRBV12-3/TRBV12-4	many	TRBJ2-7	.	CASSNPGSSYEQYF	TGTGCCAGCAGTAACCCAGGGAGCTCCTACGAGCAGTACTTC
TRBV4-1	.	TRBJ2-5	.	CASSQAPRRTLGPETQYF	TGCGCCAGCAGCCAAGCGCCGCGGAGGACTCTCGGGCCAGAGACCCAGTACTTC
TRBV2	.	TRBJ2-3	.	CASSDFSPGTSNRAWTDTQYF	TGTGCCAGCAGTGATTTCTCCCCCGGGACCTCAAACCGGGCTTGGACAGATACGCAGTATTTT
TRBV11-2	.	TRBJ1-2	.	CVSSLTGYGYTF	TGTGTCAGCAGCTTGACGGGGTATGGCTACACCTTC
TRBV20-1	many	TRBJ2-1	.	CSATSPATLRSYNEQFF	TGCAGTGCTACTTCACCGGCGACTCTCCGTTCTTACAATGAGCAGTTCTTC
TRBV20-1	few	TRBJ2-1	TRBD2	CSAGEGSSGVTYNEQFF	TGCAGTGCCGGGGAGGGGAGTAGCGGGGTGACCTACAATGAGCAGTTCTTC
TRBV24-1	many	TRBJ1-2	.	CATSAEGLVYTF	TGTGCCACCAGTGCCGAGGGGCTCGTCTACACCTTC
TRBV29-1	few	TRBJ1-1	.	CSVEGTGEEAFF	TGCAGCGTTGAAGGGACCGGGGAGGAAGCTTTCTTT
TRBV4-2	few	TRBJ2-1	TRBD2	CASSQDGAGAYNEQFF	TGTGCCAGCAGCCAAGATGGGGCGGGAGCGTACAATGAGCAGTTCTTC
TRBV12-5	many	TRBJ2-5	.	CASGSTVFPETQYF	TGTGCTAGTGGTTCCACAGTTTTCCCGGAGACCCAGTACTTC
TRBV27	many	TRBJ2-2	.	CASSLGQPTGELFF	TGTGCCAGCAGTTTAGGACAGCCCACCGGGGAGCTGTTTTTT
TRBV20-1	many	TRBJ1-5	TRBD1	CSARDTQGALFNQPQHF	TGCAGTGCTAGAGATACTCAGGGGGCCCTTTTCAATCAGCCCCAGCATTTT
TRBV7-9	many	TRBJ2-1	TRBD2	CASSSLTSKSIEQFF	TGTGCCAGCAGCTCGCTGACTAGCAAGAGCATTGAGCAGTTCTTC
TRBV5-1	many	TRBJ2-1	TRBD1	CASSPRDRYNEQFF	TGCGCCAGCAGCCCCCGGGACAGGTACAATGAGCAGTTCTTC
TRBV2	.	TRBJ2-3	.	CASSSPGAAEGTQYF	TGTGCCAGCAGTTCACCAGGGGCCGCCGAAGGTACGCAGTATTTT
TRBV7-2	few	TRBJ2-7	.	CASSRLAGPDEQYF	TGTGCCAGCAGCCGGCTTGCGGGACCCGACGAGCAGTACTTC
TRBV4-2	many	TRBJ2-1	.	CASSQDQVGNEQFF	TGTGCCAGCAGCCAAGATCAGGTCGGGAATGAGCAGTTCTTC
TRBV20-1	many	TRBJ1-1	.	CSAMSRRGNTEAFF	TGCAGTGCCATGTCCCGCCGTGGGAACACTGAAGCTTTCTTT
TRBV25-1	many	TRBJ1-4	TRBD1	CASSESAGGNEKLFF	TGTGCCAGCAGTGAATCGGCAGGGGGGAATGAAAAACTGTTTTTT
TRBV10-3	many	TRBJ2-1	TRBD2	CAISGVSGRPSNEQFF	TGTGCCATCAGTGGTGTTAGCGGGAGGCCGTCTAATGAGCAGTTCTTC
TRBV10-3	once	TRBJ2-1	.	CAIGRDFGEQFF	TGTGCCATCGGCCGGGACTTTGGTGAGCAGTTCTTC
TRBV4-2	.	TRBJ2-7	.	CASSPAGGASYVQYF	TGTGCCAGCAGCCCCGCGGGCGGGGCATCCTACGTGCAGTACTTC
TRBV12-3/TRBV12-4	many	TRBJ1-5	.	CASSFSGVSNQPQHF	TGTGCCAGCAGTTTTTCCGGGGTTAGCAATCAGCCCCAGCATTTT
TRBV9	many	TRBJ2-1	.	CASQKTVSYNEQFF	TGTGCCAGCCAAAAGACGGTCTCCTACAATGAGCAGTTCTTC
TRBV5-1	.	TRBJ2-7	TRBD2	CASSGLAGYEQYF	TGCGCCAGCAGCGGACTAGCGGGGTACGAGCAGTACTTC
TRBV30	once	TRBJ2-7	.	CAWSVNGYEQYF	TGTGCCTGGAGTGTAAACGGTTACGAGCAGTACTTC
TRBV6-5	many	TRBJ2-5	.	CASSYQGQRETQYF	TGTGCCAGCAGTTATCAAGGCCAGCGGGAGACCCAGTACTTC
TRBV11-1	many	TRBJ2-3	TRBD2	CASSLVATPSGVTDTQYF	TGTGCCAGCAGCTTAGTAGCCACCCCTAGCGGGGTCACAGATACGCAGTATTTT
TRBV3-1	many	TRBJ2-5	.	CASSQDVGGVDQYF	TGTGCCAGCAGCCAAGACGTCGGCGGGGTCGACCAGTACTTC
TRBV5-1	many	TRBJ2-1	TRBD2	CASAAGGLDEQFF	TGCGCCAGCGCAGCGGGAGGGCTCGATGAGCAGTTCTTC
TRBV29-1	many	TRBJ1-1	TRBD1	CSVERQGGETEAFF	TGCAGCGTTGAACGCCAGGGGGGGGAGACTGAAGCTTTCTTT
TRBV12-3/TRBV12-4	many	TRBJ2-1	.	CASMLGLDEQFF	TGTGCCAGCATGCTCGGTTTAGATGAGCAGTTCTTC
TRBV10-1	few	TRBJ2-4	.	CASSGDRADNLAKNIQYF	TGCGCCAGCAGTGGGGACCGGGCCGATAATTTAGCCAAAAACATTCAGTACTTC
TRBV15	many	TRBJ2-5	TRBD2	CATSSLEPGGQETQYF	TGTGCCACCAGCAGCCTTGAGCCGGGGGGGCAAGAGACCCAGTACTTC
TRBV7-9	few	TRBJ1-6	TRBD1	CASSSQGGNSPLHF	TGTGCCAGCAGCTCACAGGGGGGGAATTCACCCCTCCACTTT
TRBV7-8	many	TRBJ1-1	TRBD1	CASSTRTGFKAFF	TGTGCCAGCAGCACTCGGACAGGGTTTAAAGCTTTCTTT